This T cell receptor (beta chain) was observed in a study of cytomegalovirus exposure and HLA in healthy donors (dated by TCRdb to about 2017). Looking at the study overall: In an earlier analysis of under 600 of the donors, around 290 Gb of sequence data and 100 million or so unique TCR beta sequences from about 179 million T cells were reported. Donor age, sex, ethnicity and CMV serostatus were compiled alongside the repertoire data. A few DR-DQ haplotypes were treated as single units for association and clustering because of strong linkage in the cohort. In an earlier analysis of 587 of the donors, high-throughput TCR beta sequencing was used to judge whether each TCR beta V gene segment behaved as functional or pseudogenic. The aim of the study was to test whether cataloging public T cell receptors could identify signatures of past pathogen exposure. A later genetic analysis used genome-wide SNP genotypes for 398 of the 666 donors, treating that subset as a discovery cohort. All discovery cohort repertoires had been generated on a single sequencing platform. The study profiled the T cell repertoires of around 700 subjects by immunosequencing and related them to cytomegalovirus serostatus. A later analysis re-analyzed previously published TCR beta repertoires from approximately 700 donors and added high-resolution HLA genotyping to study TCR occurrence patterns. HLA typing included class I and class II loci at four-digit resolution. An early release that covered around 590 HLA-typed donors contained about 300 gigabases of sequencing data and 65 million to 100 million unique TCR sequences. Rather than drawing on any new phenotypic data, the later analysis identified candidate immune exposures from TCR beta sequences and the way those sequences occurred across donors. Among the roughly 400 genotyped donors, about 85% belonged to the genetic ancestry cluster associated with self-reported Caucasian donors. On average, roughly 200,000 unique TCR beta nucleotide sequences were sequenced per donor among some 420 genotyped donors of the cohort, with approximately 18% of those sequences being non-productive. To predict cytomegalovirus infection status, the study combined high-throughput TCR immunosequencing, statistical association of individual TCRs with disease status, and machine learning. In addition to the first cohort of approximately 670 subjects, a separate validation cohort of 130 or so different subjects was used. Typing coverage varied by locus: 629-630 donors for A, B, C, DRB1 and DQB1; approximately 500 for DQA1; around 610 for DPA1; around 450 for DPB1.

The CDR3 numbers 13 residues from cysteine through phenylalanine. Here the CDR3 DNA is all that survives: 39 bases in frame from base 1. CDR1 and CDR2 were assigned from the germline V gene as MNHNS and SASEGT. V lost 2 bases and J lost 5 bases; the stretch between them is 4 bases long. Library preparation was by the immunoSEQ multiplex PCR assay. A mixture of 60 forward primers for TCR Vbeta segments and 13 reverse primers for TCR Jbeta segments was used in the multiplex PCR. A multiplex PCR assay on genomic DNA amplified the CDR3 region of rearranged TCR beta genes. Amplified TCR beta libraries were sequenced as 87-base-pair reads on the Illumina HiSeq System. On the authors' methods: A later analysis counted about 80 million unique TCR beta chains across the 690 or so repertoires, and 9.5 million to 11 million of these chains were shared by at least two donors. A nearest-neighbor algorithm error-corrected the raw reads and collapsed the reads into unique sequences, merging closely related sequences to remove PCR and sequencing errors. To assign V, D and J gene segments, CDR3 sequences were aligned to IMGT reference sequences. For a sequence to be retained, a match of at least six nucleotides was required to both a V gene segment and a J gene segment. A rearrangement was called productive if the CDR3 had no stop codons and remained in frame with V and J, and every other rearrangement was called non-productive. CDR3 was defined according to IMGT convention as the region running from the second conserved V-encoded cysteine to the conserved J-encoded phenylalanine. Sequences without an unambiguous match to a single V gene segment were excluded from the earlier analysis of approximately 560 of the donors. An earlier analysis of approximately 590 of the donors classified V segments as functional when productive rearrangements were above 56.7% and as segregating when the standard deviation between donors was above 5%. A statistical classification framework was developed to diagnose cytomegalovirus status using the catalog of TCR beta chain sequences. A later analysis assigned V and J genes by comparing TCR nucleotide sequences with IMGT/GENE-DB human TR gene sequences. The TCRdist pipeline was used in a later analysis to assign CDR3 sequences and most-parsimonious VDJ recombination scenarios. In a later analysis, each TCR beta chain was defined by its CDR3 amino acid sequence together with its V-gene family, and reads lacking a unique V-gene family were excluded. To address suspected cross-contamination and a sequencing artifact, a later analysis removed around 600 highly shared, low-generation-probability nucleotide sequences. In a later analysis, a clonal expansion index for each public chain was calculated from normalized within-repertoire ranks of inferred template counts. Generation probabilities in a later analysis came from a VDJ recombination model fitted to out-of-frame rearrangements, and those results were checked against IGoR. A later analysis scored TCR-TCR, TCR-HLA and TCR-CMV co-occurrence with hypergeometric tests, applying a repertoire-size bias correction to TCR pairs. A later analysis estimated false discovery rates by permuting HLA or CMV assignments 20 times. In a later analysis, co-occurring TCRs were grouped with DBSCAN, and TCRdist sequence similarity was added when clustering was performed within HLA-allele-positive subsets. Repertoires with fewer than 30,000 or more than 120,000 public chains were left out of co-occurrence clustering, as were five repertoires with anomalous nucleotide sharing. TCRdb retrieved this table from immuneACCESS and kept in-frame rearrangements only. Not all clones are present; in checked studies, unresolved V genes account for under half, and no reason is known for the remainder. For V, J and clone size, that table is used; D and trimming come from the DNA. The sample table holds roughly 180,000 clones, of which roughly three quarters were seen once. The leading ten clones occupy around 3% of the sample.

In the case of this clone: Its antigen remains undetermined. The sample holds no much larger clone one base away, and base qualities are not on file.

The paper's findings and limits, for the study overall: A further reported finding was that TCR beta sequences accurately predicted the HLA-A and HLA-B alleles for most subjects in the first cohort. When HLA alleles, especially DR and DQ, strongly co-occurred, attributing TCR associations to individual alleles was difficult. According to a later analysis, parvovirus B19, influenza, CMV and Epstein-Barr virus appeared linked to several top co-occurrence clusters. A later analysis found that HLA-associated TCR beta chains were more clonally expanded and had lower generation probabilities than equally common non-associated chains. A later analysis found that TCR association rates varied across HLA loci, with DRB1 alleles showing the most associated TCRs and HLA-C alleles the fewest. The study gave a list of about 170 TCR beta chains associated with cytomegalovirus. Broadly in line with IMGT annotations, most TCR beta V segments showed up in productive rearrangements about 87% or about 30% of the time in an earlier analysis of approximately 640 of the donors. A cluster of highly shared sequence variants was judged likely to represent a technical artifact of the sequencing pipeline. In a later analysis, most CMV-associated TCR beta chains were found to appear HLA-restricted, with HLA associations seemingly driven largely by CMV exposure. Some IMGT-functional V segments, including TRBV6-2 and TRBV6-3, could not be distinguished by the 87-base-pair reads and were therefore excluded. CMV serostatus was the only immune exposure information available for the cohort. This cohort had only TCR beta chains sequenced, and the lack of alpha or paired-chain data limited which features could be detected. Because counts were too low, roughly 18 rarely observed V segments, including chromosome 9 orphons, were left out of the earlier analysis of 587 of the donors. Most TCR sequences were seen in very few donors, while some public TCRs were found in many individuals. According to the authors, the approach could potentially be generalized to other disease states and immunological phenotypes. The classifier was reported to diagnose cytomegalovirus status with high specificity and sensitivity in both the original cohort and the validation cohort. Because some donors lacked HLA typing at each locus, the association tests relied only on the typed subset. An association between a missense DCLRE1C variant and V-gene and J-gene trimming of TCR beta chains was found in a later genetic analysis and replicated in an independent cohort. Correlated functional status among segregating V segments might reflect linkage disequilibrium, but an unknown experimental factor could not be ruled out. The presence/absence analyses assumed that sequencing depth was roughly uniform across donors, and that assumption may not be true. In a later analysis, some 17,000 TCR beta sequences were associated with specific HLA alleles at a false discovery rate of 0.05. A later genetic analysis reported fewer N-insertions in productive TCRs among donors in an Asian-associated ancestry cluster than the approximately 670-donor mean. Three of the identified cytomegalovirus-associated TCR beta chains were confirmed in vitro to be specific for cytomegalovirus antigens.

In total, more than 500 healthy bone marrow donors made up the cohort. All cohort members were sampled while nominally healthy, although unrecorded immune exposures were likely present. The donor tested CMV seronegative and was one of the 352 seronegative cohort members. A peripheral blood sample was collected from each donor, and TCR beta sequencing was performed on peripheral blood mononuclear cells. Genomic DNA extraction from the blood cell samples was performed with the Qiagen DNeasy Blood Extraction Kit. The sequence is built from TRBV6-1 and TRBJ1-6; the D gene identity is not certain. The source material was PBMCs. This receptor was taken from a male donor in good health and CMV-seronegative. Here the CDR3 is given as CASSERHNSPLHF. The nucleotide sequence is given as TGTGCCAGCAGTGAACGTCATAATTCACCCCTCCACTTT.